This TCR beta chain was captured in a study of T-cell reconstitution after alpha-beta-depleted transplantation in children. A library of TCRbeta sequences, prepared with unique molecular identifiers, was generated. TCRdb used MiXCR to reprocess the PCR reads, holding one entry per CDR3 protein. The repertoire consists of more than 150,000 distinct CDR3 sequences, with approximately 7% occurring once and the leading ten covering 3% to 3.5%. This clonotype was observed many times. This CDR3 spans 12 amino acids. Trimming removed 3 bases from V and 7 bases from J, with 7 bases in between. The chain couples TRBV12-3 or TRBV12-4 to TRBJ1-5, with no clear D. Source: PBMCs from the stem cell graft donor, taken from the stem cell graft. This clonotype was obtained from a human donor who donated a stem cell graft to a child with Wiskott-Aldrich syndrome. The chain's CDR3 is CASSFGGQPQHF. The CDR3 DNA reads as TGTGCCAGCAGTTTCGGAGGCCAGCCCCAGCATTTT.